One and the same sample provided the 4 T cell receptor beta chains below, sequenced in a study of shared T cell receptors in the human thymus. Using immunoSEQ multiplex PCR, the repertoire was profiled, and TCRdb retains in-frame clones only, with some absent. The data hold roughly 560,000 clones, with more than 75% observed a single time. These data also featured in a second study, about human thymus T cells.

Sample: thymocytes. The receptors derive from a boy less than two years old with a congenital heart defect.

This clone has a single count. The rearrangement joins TRBV6-5 to TRBJ1-1; D unresolved. Germline assignment: CDR1 MNHEY and CDR2 SVGAGI. V gave up 0 bases and J gave up 5 bases, with 16 bases separating them. The CDR3 has 16 amino acids. The CDR3 DNA sequence: TGTGCCAGCAGTTACTCGTGGCGGGGATTAAATACTGAAGCTTTCTTT. Translating it yields CASSYSWRGLNTEAFF.

The V gene is TRBV6-5, the J gene TRBJ1-4; D might be TRBD1 (5 bases). Deletions cut 2 bases from V and 5 bases from J, with 15 bases between. This CDR3 contains 16 residues. Germline-derived CDR1 and CDR2 are MNHEY and SVGAGI. DNA for the CDR3: TGTGCCAGCAGTTACCCCACCTGTTGGGGCAATGAAAAACTGTTTTTT. This gives the protein CASSYPTCWGNEKLFF.

V and J are TRBV6-4 and TRBJ2-7, with 8 bases matching TRBD1. The ends lost 4 bases at V and 3 bases at J; junction bases unmatched: 8. Germline assignment: CDR1 MRHNA and CDR2 SNTAGT. The CDR3 contains 15 residues. Here the CDR3 reads CASSANVGTGYEQYF. Written as DNA, the CDR3 is TGTGCCAGCAGTGCGAACGTTGGGACAGGCTACGAGCAGTACTTC.

The chain combines TRBV18 with TRBJ2-2; no clear D gene. This CDR3 has 14 residues. Trimming took 6 bases from V and 4 from J, leaving 12 bases between them. CDR1 KGHSH and CDR2 LQKENI come from the germline V gene. For the CDR3, the DNA is TGTGCCAGCTCCCCCAACAGTTCCACCGGGGAGCTGTTTTTT. Amino acid sequence: CASSPNSSTGELFF.